This T cell receptor (beta chain) was documented in a study of blood T cell repertoires in COVID-19. The wider study: The origin of the acute and convalescent COVID-19 samples was the United States, Italy and Spain. Sources were T cells, B-cell-depleted T cells, or PBMCs; the material itself was cDNA or gDNA.

In the original processing: Researchers report that nucleated cell counts were estimated from reference gene primer amplification. The protocol was immunoSEQ multiplex PCR, while the TCRdb copy is restricted to in-frame clones and leaves out a portion. For V, J and clone size, that table is used; D and trimming come from the DNA. Of approximately 270,000 clones listed, around 89% are singletons. Germline V CDR1 and CDR2: SGHNT, YYREEE (reference sequence). There are 14 residues in the CDR3. The junction had 7 bases not matched to a gene; V was cut back by 4 bases and J by 7 bases. The chain couples TRBV5-4 to TRBJ2-1, with 8 bases lining up with TRBD2. The sequence was collected from a young man with acute or convalescent COVID-19. Material: peripheral blood. The CDR3 DNA sequence: TGTGCCAGCAGCCCTGAGAGCGGGAGTAATGAGCAGTTCTTC. This sequence encodes CASSPESGSNEQFF.